These T cell receptor beta chains were read from a single sample in a study of T cell changes during pregnancy in multiple sclerosis. Assay used: immunoSEQ multiplex PCR; TCRdb lists only in-frame clones, some missing. The sample gives some 140,000 clones, around 95% of which show up once; around 0.46% is in the top ten. Sequenced here: peripheral blood, sampled after pregnancy. These receptors were collected from a female donor with multiple sclerosis, enrolled in a pregnancy study. The CDR3 runs from the conserved cysteine through the conserved F or W.

CASSTNRGETQYF,TRBV19
CSVEVQDSTYEQYF,TRBV29-1
CASSQGVSGREQFF,TRBV4-3
CASSAGGSGTSYEQYF,TRBV5-1
CASSLGLGAAGANVLTF,TRBV7-9
CASSSGGWPNEQYF,TRBV5-5
CASSPTSGTYNEQFF,TRBV9
CASVPRGTDTQYF,TRBV6-5
CASSLGVVGGRTDTQYF,TRBV28
CASSPLEQDEAFF,TRBV7-2
CASSSDRVADTQYF,TRBV27
CASRSFNQPQHF,TRBV28